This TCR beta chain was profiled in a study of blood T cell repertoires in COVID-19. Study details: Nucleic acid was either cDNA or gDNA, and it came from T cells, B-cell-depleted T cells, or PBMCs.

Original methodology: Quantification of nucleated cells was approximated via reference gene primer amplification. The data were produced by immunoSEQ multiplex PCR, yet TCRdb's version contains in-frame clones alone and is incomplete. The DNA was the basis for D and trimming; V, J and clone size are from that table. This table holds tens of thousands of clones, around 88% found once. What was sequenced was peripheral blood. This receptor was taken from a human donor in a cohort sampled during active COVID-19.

As DNA, the CDR3 is TGTGCCAGCAGCACGGCCGAGACAGGGGTTGAAAAACTGTTTTTT. This codes for CASSTAETGVEKLFF. The chain is built from TRBV7-8 and TRBJ1-4; the match to TRBD1 covers 8 bases. Unmatched junction bases numbered 9, after V lost 5 bases and J lost 7 bases. Germline CDR1 is SGHVS and CDR2 is FQNEAQ. The CDR3 extends over 15 amino acids.